This entry concerns a single T cell receptor (beta chain). Its antigen remains unidentified. No much larger clonotype is one base removed from it; base qualities were not supplied. The trial excluded patients who had a history of autoimmune disease or who were on systemic immunosuppression. In every dose cohort, peripheral blood was drawn for TCR sequencing at baseline, cycle 4 day 1, and cycle 7 day 1. The samples were taken from a phase I, first-in-human, multicenter, open-label dose-escalation trial of ivuxolimab. Adults with locally advanced or metastatic melanoma, renal cell, hepatocellular, or head and neck squamous cell carcinoma were enrolled in the trial. Before TCR sequencing, CD4+ T cells and CD8+ T cells from peripheral blood were sorted into separate populations. This record belongs to a study of OX40 agonist ivuxolimab in advanced cancers. With respect to the entire study: Ivuxolimab, which targeted the costimulatory receptor OX40 (CD134), was an agonistic, fully human IgG2 monoclonal antibody. Peripheral TCRbeta sequencing aimed to test whether ivuxolimab altered TCR sequence diversity and caused clonal T-cell expansion. Patients were allowed to have had prior anti-PD-1, anti-PD-L1 or anti-CTLA-4 therapy, and roughly two fifths of the dose-escalation patients had been treated with checkpoint inhibitors. Among the roughly 50 dose-escalation patients, 19 had hepatocellular carcinoma, 15 melanoma, 9 renal cell carcinoma and 9 head and neck cancer. Intravenous ivuxolimab was administered to patients every 2 weeks at six dose levels: 0.01, 0.1, 0.3, 1.5, 3 and 10 mg/kg. Partial responses occurred in three dose-escalation patients, of whom one had hepatocellular carcinoma and two had cutaneous melanoma. The paper covers the monotherapy dose-escalation part of the phase I ivuxolimab trial, which included N of about 51 patients. In the dose-escalation cohort, roughly 80% of patients were male, and the mean age was about 55 years, with a range of about 23 to 80. Broad study findings and their caveats: In the 0.1-3.0 mg/kg groups, partial responders had among the lowest normalized peripheral clonal expansion, particularly in CD8+ T cells. The antigen specificity of the clonally expanded peripheral T cells was not determined. After ivuxolimab, CD8+ T cells had more expanded clones than CD4+ T cells on average. Low levels of normalized T-cell clonal expansion were also shown by some nonresponding patients. At doses of 0.1 to 3.0 mg/kg, clonal expansion of both CD4+ and CD8+ blood T cells was observed from baseline to week 6.

For sequencing of the TCRbeta CDR3 region, genomic DNA was extracted from the sorted cells. TCRbeta CDR3 regions were sequenced using the immunoSEQ Assay. TCRdb's version of the immuneACCESS table is confined to in-frame rearrangements and falls short of the full clone set. An unresolved V gene accounts for under half of the shortfall where checked; the remainder is of unknown origin. This sample holds 98,000 or so clones; around nine tenths were observed only once. The ten largest account for 0.82% of the sample. The V end loses 2 bases and the J end loses 7 bases, and a stretch of 8 bases separates them. Taken from cysteine to phenylalanine, the CDR3 has 12 residues. CDR3 DNA only is kept here, 36 bases in frame from base 1. The germline V gene supplies CDR1 SGHTA and CDR2 FQGNSA.

Here the sequenced sample was CD4+ or CD8+ T cells sorted from blood, taken in a trial of the OX40 agonist ivuxolimab. This receptor was taken from an adult with an advanced solid tumor such as melanoma, head and neck, liver or kidney cancer. Recombination joined TRBV7-2 with TRBJ1-2; no D gene call is confident. The CDR3 has the sequence CASSLMGTGYTF. The nucleotide sequence is given as TGTGCCAGCAGCTTAATGGGAACTGGCTACACCTTC.